This T cell receptor (beta chain) was profiled in a study of blood T cell repertoires in COVID-19. Study overall: Spain, Italy and the United States supplied samples that represented acute and convalescent COVID-19. T cells, B-cell-depleted T cells, or PBMCs supplied cDNA or gDNA.

Study processing details: Nucleated cell counts were estimated from reference gene primer amplification. Assay used: immunoSEQ multiplex PCR; TCRdb lists only in-frame clones, some missing. V, J and clone size are taken as reported in that table, and D and trimming were inferred from the DNA itself. This table holds some 88,000 clones, roughly nine tenths found once. Notes on this clone: The DNA is left out, because the CDR3 cannot be placed on it with certainty; the CDR3 is given as TCRdb lists it.

From its first to its last residue, the CDR3 has 16 amino acids. Germline CDR1 SGDLS, CDR2 YYNGEE. The specimen sequenced was peripheral blood. The sequence came from a human donor with active COVID-19. The donor label of this sample is uncertain. The genes are TRBV9 and TRBJ2-1; the table's D gene call, TRBD1, was not cross checked with the DNA. CDR3 region: CASSVVLRAEAGGVFF.